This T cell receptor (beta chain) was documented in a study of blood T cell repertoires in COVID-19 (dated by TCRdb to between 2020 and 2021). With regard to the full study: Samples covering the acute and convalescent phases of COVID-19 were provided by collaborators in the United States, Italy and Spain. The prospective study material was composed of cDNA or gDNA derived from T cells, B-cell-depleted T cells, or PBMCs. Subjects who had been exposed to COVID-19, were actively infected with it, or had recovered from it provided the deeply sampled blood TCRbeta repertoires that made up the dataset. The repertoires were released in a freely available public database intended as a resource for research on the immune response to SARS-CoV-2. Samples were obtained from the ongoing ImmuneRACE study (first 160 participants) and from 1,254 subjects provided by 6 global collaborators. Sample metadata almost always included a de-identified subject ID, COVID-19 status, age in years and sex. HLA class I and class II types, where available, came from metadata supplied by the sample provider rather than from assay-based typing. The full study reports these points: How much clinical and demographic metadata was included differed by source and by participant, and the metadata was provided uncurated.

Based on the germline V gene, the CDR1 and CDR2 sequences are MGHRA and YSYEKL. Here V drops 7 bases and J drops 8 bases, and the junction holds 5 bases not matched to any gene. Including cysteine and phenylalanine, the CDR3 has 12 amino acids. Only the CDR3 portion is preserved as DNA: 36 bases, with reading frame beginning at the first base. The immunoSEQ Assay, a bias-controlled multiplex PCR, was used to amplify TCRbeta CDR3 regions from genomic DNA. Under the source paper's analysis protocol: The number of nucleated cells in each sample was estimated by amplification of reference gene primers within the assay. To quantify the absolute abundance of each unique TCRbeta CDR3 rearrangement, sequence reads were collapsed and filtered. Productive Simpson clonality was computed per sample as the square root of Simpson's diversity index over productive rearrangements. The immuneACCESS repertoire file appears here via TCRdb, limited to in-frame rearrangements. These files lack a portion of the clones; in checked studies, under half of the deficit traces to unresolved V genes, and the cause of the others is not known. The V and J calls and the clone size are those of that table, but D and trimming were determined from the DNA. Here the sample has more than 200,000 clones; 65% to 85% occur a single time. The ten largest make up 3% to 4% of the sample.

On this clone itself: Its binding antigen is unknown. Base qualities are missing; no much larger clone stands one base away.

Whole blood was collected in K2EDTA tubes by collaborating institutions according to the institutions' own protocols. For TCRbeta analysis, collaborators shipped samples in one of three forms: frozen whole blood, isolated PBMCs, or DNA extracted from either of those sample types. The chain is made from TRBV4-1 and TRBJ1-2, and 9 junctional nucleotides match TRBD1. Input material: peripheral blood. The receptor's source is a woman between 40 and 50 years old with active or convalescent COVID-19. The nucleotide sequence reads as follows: TGCGCCAGCACCAGGGACAGGGAAGGCTACACCTTC. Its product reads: CASTRDREGYTF.